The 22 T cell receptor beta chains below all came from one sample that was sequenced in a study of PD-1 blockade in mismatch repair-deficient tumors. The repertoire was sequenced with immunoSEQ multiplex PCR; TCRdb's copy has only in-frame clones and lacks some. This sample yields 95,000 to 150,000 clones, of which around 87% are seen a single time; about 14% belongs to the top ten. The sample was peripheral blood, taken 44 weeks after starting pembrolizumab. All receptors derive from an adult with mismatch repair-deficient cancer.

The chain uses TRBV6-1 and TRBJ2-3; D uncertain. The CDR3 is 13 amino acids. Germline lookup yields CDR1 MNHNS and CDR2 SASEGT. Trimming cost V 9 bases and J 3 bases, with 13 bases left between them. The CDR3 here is CASAALQTDTQYF. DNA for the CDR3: TGTGCCAGTGCGGCCCTCCAAACAGATACGCAGTATTTT.

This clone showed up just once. The DNA of the CDR3 is TGTGCCATCAGTGACTCCACAGGTCATCGACTAGCGGCAGCCTACGAGCAGTACTTC. Translation gives CAISDSTGHRLAAAYEQYF. The rearrangement joins TRBV10-3 to TRBJ2-7; 9 positions agree with TRBD2. J gave up 2 bases and V 3 bases, and 17 bases lay outside the gene matches. This CDR3 spans 19 amino acids. From germline, CDR1 is ENHRY and CDR2 SYGVKD.

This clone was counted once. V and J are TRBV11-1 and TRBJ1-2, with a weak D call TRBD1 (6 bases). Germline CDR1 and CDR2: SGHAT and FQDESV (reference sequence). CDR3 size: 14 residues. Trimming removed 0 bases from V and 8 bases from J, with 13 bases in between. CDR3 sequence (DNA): TGTGCCAGCAGCTTAGCCAGGGGCTCAGGGGGCTACACCTTC. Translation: CASSLARGSGGYTF.

The CDR3 DNA reads TGTGCCAGCAGTTACGGAGCGGGGTCGGATGTGCAGTACTTC. Translated, it gives CASSYGAGSDVQYF. The rearrangement joins TRBV6-5 to TRBJ2-7; TRBD2 matches 7 bases. The junction had 10 bases not matched to a gene; V was cut back by 2 bases and J by 9 bases. The germline V gene has CDR1 MNHEY and CDR2 SVGAGI. This CDR3 contains 14 residues.

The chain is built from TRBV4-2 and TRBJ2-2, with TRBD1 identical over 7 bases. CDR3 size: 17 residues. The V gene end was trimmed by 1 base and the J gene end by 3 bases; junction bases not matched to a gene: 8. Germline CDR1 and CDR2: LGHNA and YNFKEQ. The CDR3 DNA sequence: TGTGCCAGCAGCCAAGGGTCCAGGGGGTCGGACACCGGGGAGCTGTTTTTT. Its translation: CASSQGSRGSDTGELFF.

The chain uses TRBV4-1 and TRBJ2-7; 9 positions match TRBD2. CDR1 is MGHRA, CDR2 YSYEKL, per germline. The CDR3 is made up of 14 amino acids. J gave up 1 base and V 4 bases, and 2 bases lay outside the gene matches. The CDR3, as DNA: TGCGCCAGCAGCCGGACTAGCGTTTCCTACGAGCAGTACTTC. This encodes CASSRTSVSYEQYF.

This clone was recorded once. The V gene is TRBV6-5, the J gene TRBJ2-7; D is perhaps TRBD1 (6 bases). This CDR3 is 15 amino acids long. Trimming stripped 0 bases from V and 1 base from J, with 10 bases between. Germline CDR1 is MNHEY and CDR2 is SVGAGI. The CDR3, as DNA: TGTGCCAGCAGTTACTCGGACAGCGAGTCCTACGAGCAGTACTTC. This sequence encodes CASSYSDSESYEQYF.

CDR3 in amino acids: CASSEIGSGRNYEQYF. The CDR3 coding sequence is TGTGCCAGCAGTGAGATAGGTAGCGGGAGGAACTACGAGCAGTACTTC. The chain combines TRBV6-1 with TRBJ2-7; TRBD2 agrees at 10 bases. The V segment lost 3 bases and the J segment 3 bases; nucleotides outside the gene matches: 8. The CDR3 is 16 residues long. Germline CDR1 reads MNHNS; CDR2 reads SASEGT.

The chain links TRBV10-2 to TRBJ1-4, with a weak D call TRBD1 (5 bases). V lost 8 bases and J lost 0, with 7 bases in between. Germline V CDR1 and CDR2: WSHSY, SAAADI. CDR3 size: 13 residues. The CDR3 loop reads CASGGPTNEKLFF. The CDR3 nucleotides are TGCGCCAGCGGGGGTCCAACTAATGAAAAACTGTTTTTT.

The CDR3 DNA sequence: TGTGCCAGCAGCTTAGAAAGCGGGAGGGCGGGCTACGAGCAGTACTTC. Translating it yields CASSLESGRAGYEQYF. This chain links TRBV7-9 with TRBJ2-7; 10 bases match TRBD2. The V gene's germline CDR1 is SEHNR and CDR2 FQNEAQ (reference sequence). This CDR3 is built from 16 residues. With 1 base clipped from V and 3 bases from J, the junction kept 6 bases outside the gene matches.

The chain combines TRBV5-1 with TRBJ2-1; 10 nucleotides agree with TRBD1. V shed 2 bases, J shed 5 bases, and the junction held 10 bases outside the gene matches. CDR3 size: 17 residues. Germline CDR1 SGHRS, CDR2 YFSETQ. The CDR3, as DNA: TGCGCCAGCAGCTTTACCCTCCGGGACAGGGGTAACAATGAGCAGTTCTTC. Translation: CASSFTLRDRGNNEQFF.

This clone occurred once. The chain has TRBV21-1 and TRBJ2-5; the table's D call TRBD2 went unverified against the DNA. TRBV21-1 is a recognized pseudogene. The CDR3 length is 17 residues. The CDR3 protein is CASSNGTSGRVGETQYF. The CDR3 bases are TGTGCCAGCAGCAATGGGACTAGCGGGAGGGTGGGAGAGACCCAGTACTTC.

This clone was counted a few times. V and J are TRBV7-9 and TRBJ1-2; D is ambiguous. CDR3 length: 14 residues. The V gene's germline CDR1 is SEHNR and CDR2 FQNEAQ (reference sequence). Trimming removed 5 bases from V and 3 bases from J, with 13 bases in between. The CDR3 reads CASSTEDLHYGYTF. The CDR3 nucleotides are TGTGCCAGCAGCACGGAGGACCTTCACTATGGCTACACCTTC.

The CDR3 DNA is TGTGCCAGTAGTATTACTGATACCTACGAGCAGTACTTC. It specifies CASSITDTYEQYF. The chain carries TRBV19 and TRBJ2-7, with D hard to call. CDR3 length equals 13 residues. CDR1 and CDR2 (germline): LNHDA, SQIVND (reference sequence). Trimming cost V 3 bases and J 2 bases, with 8 bases left between them.

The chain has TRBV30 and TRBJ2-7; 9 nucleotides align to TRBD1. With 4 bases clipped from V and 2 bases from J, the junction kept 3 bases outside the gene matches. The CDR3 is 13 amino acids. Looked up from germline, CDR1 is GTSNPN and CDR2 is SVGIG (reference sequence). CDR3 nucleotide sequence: TGTGCCTGGACACAGGGGGCGACCTACGAGCAGTACTTC. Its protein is CAWTQGATYEQYF.

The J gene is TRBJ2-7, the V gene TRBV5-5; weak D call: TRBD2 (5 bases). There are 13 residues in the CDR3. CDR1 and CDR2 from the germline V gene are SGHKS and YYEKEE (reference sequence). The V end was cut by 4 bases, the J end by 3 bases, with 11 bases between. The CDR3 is CASSPGLGYEQYF. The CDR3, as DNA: TGTGCCAGCAGCCCAGGACTGGGCTACGAGCAGTACTTC.

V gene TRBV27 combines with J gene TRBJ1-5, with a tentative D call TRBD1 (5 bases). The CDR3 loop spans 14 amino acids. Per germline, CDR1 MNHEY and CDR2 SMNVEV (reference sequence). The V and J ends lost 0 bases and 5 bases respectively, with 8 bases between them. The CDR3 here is CASSLSGGDQPQHF. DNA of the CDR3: TGTGCCAGCAGTTTATCTGGAGGGGATCAGCCCCAGCATTTT.

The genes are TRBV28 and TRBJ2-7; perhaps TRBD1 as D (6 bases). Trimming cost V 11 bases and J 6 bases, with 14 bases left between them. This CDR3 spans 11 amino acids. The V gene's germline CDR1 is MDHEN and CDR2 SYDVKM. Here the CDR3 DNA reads TGTGCCTCTAATAGGGGGACCGAGCAGTACTTC. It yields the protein CASNRGTEQYF.

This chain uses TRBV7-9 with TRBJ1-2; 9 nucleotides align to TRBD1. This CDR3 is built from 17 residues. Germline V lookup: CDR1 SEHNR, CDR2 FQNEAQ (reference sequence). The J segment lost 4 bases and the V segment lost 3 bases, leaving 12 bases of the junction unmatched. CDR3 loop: CASSFNYQQGARYGYTF. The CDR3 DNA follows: TGTGCCAGCAGCTTTAACTATCAACAGGGGGCCCGCTATGGCTACACCTTC. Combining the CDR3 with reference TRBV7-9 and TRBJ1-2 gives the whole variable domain DTGVSQNPRHKITKRGQNVTFRCDPISEHNRLYWYRQTLGQGPEFLTYFQNEAQLEKSRLLSDRFSAERPKGSFSTLEIQRTEQGDSAMYLCASSFNYQQGARYGYTFGSGTRLTVV.

CDR3 nucleotides: TGTGCCAGCAGTGGAACAGGGGTTCCCTACGAGCAGTACTTC. This sequence encodes CASSGTGVPYEQYF. The chain has TRBV6-1 and TRBJ2-7, with 7 bases aligning to TRBD1. The germline V gene encodes CDR1 MNHNS and CDR2 SASEGT. After removal of 4 bases from V and 2 bases from J, the junction contained 5 bases not matched to a gene. This CDR3 is built from 14 residues.

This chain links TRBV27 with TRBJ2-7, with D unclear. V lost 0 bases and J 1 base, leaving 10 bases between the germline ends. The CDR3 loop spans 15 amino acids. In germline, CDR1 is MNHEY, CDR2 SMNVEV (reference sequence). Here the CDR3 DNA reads TGTGCCAGCAGTTTATCTGGAGCCGGGTCCTACGAGCAGTACTTC. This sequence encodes CASSLSGAGSYEQYF.

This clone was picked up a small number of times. Here the CDR3 DNA reads TGTGCCAGCAGTTTTAGGGGGGGGACGCAGTATTTT. Translation: CASSFRGGTQYF. The gene calls are TRBV27 and TRBJ2-3; D perhaps matches TRBD2 (7 bases). The germline V and J ends were trimmed by 3 bases and 9 bases, with 10 bases remaining between them. The CDR3 totals 12 residues. Germline V gene lookup returns CDR1 MNHEY and CDR2 SMNVEV (reference sequence).